Sequencing of this T cell receptor beta chain was carried out in a study of CD4 T cells in relation to SARS-CoV-2 and coronaviruses. Broader study findings: This crossreactivity analysis covered spike protein alone, no other viral proteins. Each donor contributed either pre-pandemic or post-infection samples, not both.

Survey-level TCR-beta sequencing used DNA from CEF-cultured naive and memory CD4+ T cells. Data came from immunoSEQ multiplex PCR; TCRdb stores just in-frame clones and leaves some out. Seen here are some 38,000 clones, roughly 80% observed once, and the top ten hold around 20%. After removal of 6 bases from V and 4 bases from J, the junction contained 10 bases not matched to a gene. Germline V gene data show CDR1 as MDHEN and CDR2 as SYDVKM. The CDR3 is made up of 16 amino acids. On this clone: The antigen remains unidentified.

The sample taken for sequencing was memory CD4+ T cells from PBMCs, cultured in vitro. The receptor comes from an adult with COVID-19. The rearrangement uses TRBV28 and TRBJ2-1, with 9 positions matching TRBD1. The CDR3, as DNA: TGTGCCAGCAGGGGGACAGGGCCGAGACCATACAATGAGCAGTTCTTC. This encodes CASRGTGPRPYNEQFF.